The 8 T cell receptor beta chains given below trace back to one sample, sequenced in a study of T cell repertoires in cytomegalovirus infection (dated by TCRdb to the late 2010s). This sample was sequenced with an Illumina HiSeq 1500. Through fastp at Q25 and MiXCR, TCRdb rebuilt clones from the public reads, retaining in-frame beta chains. Rows merge per CDR3 protein into single entries with the most common DNA and genes. The sample table contains about 97,000 distinct CDR3 sequences; only one count was recorded for 16% of them. 8% of the sample rests with the top ten. Specimen: PBMCs. The receptors come from a human donor in good health (CMV status not recorded). Some clones in this sample may be carry-over from other donors' samples.

This clonotype was counted many times. J is TRBJ1-5 and V is TRBV6-2 or TRBV6-3; D is unresolved. The germline gives CDR1 MNHEY, CDR2 SVGEGT. V was clipped by 2 bases and J by 4 bases, with 9 bases between them. The CDR3 contains 14 residues. DNA of the CDR3: TGTGCCAGCAGTTACGGTTTCATTAATCAGCCCCAGCATTTT. It codes for CASSYGFINQPQHF.

This clonotype was recorded many times. V and J are TRBV6-2 or TRBV6-3 and TRBJ2-1, with 8 positions matching TRBD2. V dropped 6 bases and J dropped 10; count of bases not matched to a gene: 11. CDR3 length: 14 residues. The V gene's germline CDR1 is MNHEY and CDR2 SVGEGT. The CDR3 spells CASRPQRGPGEQFF. Written as DNA, the CDR3 is TGTGCCAGCAGACCCCAGCGGGGGCCTGGGGAGCAGTTCTTC.

This clonotype came up many times. The chain couples TRBV6-6 to TRBJ1-1; D gene unclear. The CDR3 consists of 11 residues. Deletions cut 10 bases from V and 3 bases from J, with 9 bases between. Germline CDR1 is MNHNY and CDR2 is SVGAGI (reference sequence). The CDR3 sequence: CATRWDTEAFF. Written as DNA, the CDR3 is TGTGCCACCCGGTGGGACACTGAAGCTTTCTTT.

This clonotype was counted ten times or more. This chain links TRBV28 with TRBJ1-2, with 11 bases matching TRBD1. Germline CDR1 MDHEN, CDR2 SYDVKM. The CDR3 length is 16 residues. V shed 5 bases, J shed 8 bases, and the junction held 13 bases outside the gene matches. CDR3: CASSPLFGQGARGYTF. CDR3 nucleotide sequence: TGTGCCAGCAGTCCGTTATTCGGACAGGGGGCGCGCGGCTACACCTTC.

The chain is built from TRBV20-1 and TRBJ2-1; 11 bases match TRBD2. CDR1 is DFQATT, CDR2 SNEGSKA, per germline (reference sequence). J gave up 5 bases and V 4 bases, and 4 bases lay outside the gene matches. The CDR3 is 14 amino acids. CDR3 DNA sequence: TGCAGTGCTATCCTAGCGGGGGGTAACAATGAGCAGTTCTTC. Translation gives CSAILAGGNNEQFF.

This clonotype was counted at least ten times. The genes are TRBV7-2 and TRBJ2-1; TRBD2 agrees at 15 bases. Germline V gives CDR1 SGHTA, CDR2 FQGNSA. V gave up 5 bases and J gave up 2 bases; unmatched junction bases: 7. The CDR3 sequence is 18 residues long. The CDR3 is CASSQGLAGGHTYNEQFF. CDR3 nucleotide sequence: TGTGCCAGCAGCCAGGGACTAGCGGGGGGTCATACCTACAATGAGCAGTTCTTC. The entire variable domain, with the rest obtained from reference TRBV7-2 and TRBJ2-1, is as follows: GAGVSQSPSNKVTEKGKDVELRCDPISGHTALYWYRQSLGQGLEFLIYFQGNSAPDKSGLPSDRFSAERTGGSVSTLTIQRTQQEDSAVYLCASSQGLAGGHTYNEQFFGPGTRLTVL.

Many counts were recorded for this clonotype. The chain combines TRBV28 with TRBJ1-1, with D possibly TRBD1 on 5 matching bases. The CDR3 is 15 amino acids. Between the trimmed V and J ends, which lost 4 bases and 0 bases, there was a span of 12 bases. Germline CDR1 is MDHEN and CDR2 is SYDVKM. CDR3 sequence reads: CASSSPVGVNTEAFF. The CDR3 region has the DNA TGTGCCAGCAGTTCCCCGGTAGGGGTGAACACTGAAGCTTTCTTT.

The table lists this clonotype with a few counts. The chain has TRBV7-8 and TRBJ2-7; D is perhaps TRBD2 (6 bases). The CDR3 runs 14 residues. V lost 1 base and J lost 3, with 10 bases in between. CDR1 is SGHVS, CDR2 FQNEAQ, per germline. The CDR3 DNA follows: TGTGCCAGCAGCTTAGTGGAGGGTTACTACGAGCAGTACTTC. This translates into CASSLVEGYYEQYF.